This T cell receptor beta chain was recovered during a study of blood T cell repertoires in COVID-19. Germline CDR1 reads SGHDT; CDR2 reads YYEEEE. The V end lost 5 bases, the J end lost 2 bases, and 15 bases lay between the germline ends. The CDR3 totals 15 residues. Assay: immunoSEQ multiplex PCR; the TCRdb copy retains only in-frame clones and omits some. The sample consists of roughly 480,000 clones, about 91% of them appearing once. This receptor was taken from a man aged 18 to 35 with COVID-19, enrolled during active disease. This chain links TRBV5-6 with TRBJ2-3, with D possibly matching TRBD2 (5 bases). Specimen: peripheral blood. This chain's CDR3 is CASRRTFVTTDTQYF. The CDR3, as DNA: TGTGCCAGCAGGAGGACTTTTGTAACCACAGATACGCAGTATTTT.